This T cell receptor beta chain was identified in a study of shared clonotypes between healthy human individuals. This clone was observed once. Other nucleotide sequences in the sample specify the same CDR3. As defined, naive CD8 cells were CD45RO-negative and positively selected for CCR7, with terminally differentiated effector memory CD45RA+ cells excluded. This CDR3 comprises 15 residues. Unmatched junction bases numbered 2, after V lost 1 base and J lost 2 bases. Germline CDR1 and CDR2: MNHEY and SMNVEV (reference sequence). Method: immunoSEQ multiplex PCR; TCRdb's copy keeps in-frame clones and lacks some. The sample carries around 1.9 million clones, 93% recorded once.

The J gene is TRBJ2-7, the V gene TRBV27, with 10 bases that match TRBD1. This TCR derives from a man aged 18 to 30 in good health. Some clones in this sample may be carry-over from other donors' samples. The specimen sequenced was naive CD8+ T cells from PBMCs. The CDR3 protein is CASSLYGQGAYEQYF. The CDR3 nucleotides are TGTGCCAGCAGTTTATATGGACAGGGGGCCTACGAGCAGTACTTC.